This TCR beta chain was captured by sequencing in a study of patients and donors after allogeneic stem cell transplantation. This clonotype was seen only a few times. TCRdb reprocessed the RT-PCR reads with MiXCR, giving one entry per CDR3 protein. The data show fewer than 180,000 distinct CDR3 sequences, roughly 35% seen once. V lost 4 bases to trimming and J lost 7 bases; unmatched junction nucleotides: 13. Germline CDR1 is SGHRS and CDR2 is YFSETQ. The CDR3 is 15 residues long. The sample comprised blood, either unsorted or a sorted T cell fraction (not recorded which). This TCR derives from a human donor who was either an allogeneic HSCT recipient or a stem cell or donor lymphocyte infusion donor (not recorded which). It is not recorded whose cells these are; they may come from a transplant donor. This chain uses TRBV5-1 with TRBJ1-1, with 7 bases identical to TRBD1. The CDR3 here is CASSTSGTVHFEAFF. CDR3 in DNA: TGCGCCAGCAGCACCTCCGGGACAGTTCACTTTGAAGCTTTCTTT.